Below, 4 T cell receptor beta chains from the same sample are listed, as sequenced in a study of lymphopenia after photon versus proton radiotherapy. Method: immunoSEQ multiplex PCR; TCRdb's copy keeps in-frame clones and lacks some. The sample includes fewer than 20,000 clones, approximately 86% of them seen just once. This material consisted of peripheral blood, taken from a patient treated with proton-based radiotherapy. The source of these receptors is a man in his 70s with pancreatic cancer.

The chain carries TRBV11-3 and TRBJ1-1; maybe TRBD1 (6 bases). The CDR3 runs 18 residues. CDR1 and CDR2 from the germline V gene are SGHNT and YENEEA. V lost 2 bases to trimming and J lost 2 bases, with 21 bases between them. CDR3 region: CASSLTIGGRGINTEAFF. The CDR3 bases are TGTGCCAGCAGCTTAACAATTGGGGGGCGCGGGATTAACACTGAAGCTTTCTTT. Variable domain in full (rest from reference TRBV11-3 and TRBJ1-1): EAGVVQSPRYKIIEKKQPVAFWCNPISGHNTLYWYLQNLGQGPELLIRYENEEAVDDSQLPKDRFSAERLKGVDSTLKIQPAELGDSAVYLCASSLTIGGRGINTEAFFGQGTRLTVV.

The gene calls are TRBV5-8 and TRBJ1-5; D call uncertain. V lost 3 bases and J 6 bases, leaving 10 bases between the germline ends. CDR3 size: 13 residues. Germline CDR1 reads SGHTS; CDR2 reads YDEGEE. The CDR3 DNA reads TGTGCCAGCAGCTCCGGGAGTGGTCAGCCCCAGCATTTT. Amino acids: CASSSGSGQPQHF. Full variable domain (outside the CDR3, taken from reference TRBV5-8 and TRBJ1-5): EAGVTQSPTHLIKTRGQQATLRCSPISGHTSVYWYQQALGLGLQFLLWYDEGEERNRGNFPPRFSGRQFPNYSSELNVNALELEDSALYLCASSSGSGQPQHFGDGTRLSIL.

V and J are TRBV20-1 and TRBJ2-3; D is undetermined. The CDR3 is made up of 11 amino acids. Trimming took off 5 bases at V and 1 base at J, with 4 bases between the two ends. Germline CDR1 reads DFQATT; CDR2 reads SNEGSKA (reference sequence). The CDR3 DNA reads TGCAGTGCTCCCCGCACAGATACGCAGTATTTT. Protein sequence: CSAPRTDTQYF.

The V gene is TRBV7-2, the J gene TRBJ2-1, with 11 bases identical to TRBD2. The CDR3 extends over 16 amino acids. The junction had 6 bases not matched to a gene; V was cut back by 6 bases and J by 2 bases. Germline V gene data show CDR1 as SGHTA and CDR2 as FQGNSA. The CDR3 nucleotides read TGTGCCAGCAGGAATCTAGCGGGGGGTGCCTACAATGAGCAGTTCTTC. Amino acids: CASRNLAGGAYNEQFF.